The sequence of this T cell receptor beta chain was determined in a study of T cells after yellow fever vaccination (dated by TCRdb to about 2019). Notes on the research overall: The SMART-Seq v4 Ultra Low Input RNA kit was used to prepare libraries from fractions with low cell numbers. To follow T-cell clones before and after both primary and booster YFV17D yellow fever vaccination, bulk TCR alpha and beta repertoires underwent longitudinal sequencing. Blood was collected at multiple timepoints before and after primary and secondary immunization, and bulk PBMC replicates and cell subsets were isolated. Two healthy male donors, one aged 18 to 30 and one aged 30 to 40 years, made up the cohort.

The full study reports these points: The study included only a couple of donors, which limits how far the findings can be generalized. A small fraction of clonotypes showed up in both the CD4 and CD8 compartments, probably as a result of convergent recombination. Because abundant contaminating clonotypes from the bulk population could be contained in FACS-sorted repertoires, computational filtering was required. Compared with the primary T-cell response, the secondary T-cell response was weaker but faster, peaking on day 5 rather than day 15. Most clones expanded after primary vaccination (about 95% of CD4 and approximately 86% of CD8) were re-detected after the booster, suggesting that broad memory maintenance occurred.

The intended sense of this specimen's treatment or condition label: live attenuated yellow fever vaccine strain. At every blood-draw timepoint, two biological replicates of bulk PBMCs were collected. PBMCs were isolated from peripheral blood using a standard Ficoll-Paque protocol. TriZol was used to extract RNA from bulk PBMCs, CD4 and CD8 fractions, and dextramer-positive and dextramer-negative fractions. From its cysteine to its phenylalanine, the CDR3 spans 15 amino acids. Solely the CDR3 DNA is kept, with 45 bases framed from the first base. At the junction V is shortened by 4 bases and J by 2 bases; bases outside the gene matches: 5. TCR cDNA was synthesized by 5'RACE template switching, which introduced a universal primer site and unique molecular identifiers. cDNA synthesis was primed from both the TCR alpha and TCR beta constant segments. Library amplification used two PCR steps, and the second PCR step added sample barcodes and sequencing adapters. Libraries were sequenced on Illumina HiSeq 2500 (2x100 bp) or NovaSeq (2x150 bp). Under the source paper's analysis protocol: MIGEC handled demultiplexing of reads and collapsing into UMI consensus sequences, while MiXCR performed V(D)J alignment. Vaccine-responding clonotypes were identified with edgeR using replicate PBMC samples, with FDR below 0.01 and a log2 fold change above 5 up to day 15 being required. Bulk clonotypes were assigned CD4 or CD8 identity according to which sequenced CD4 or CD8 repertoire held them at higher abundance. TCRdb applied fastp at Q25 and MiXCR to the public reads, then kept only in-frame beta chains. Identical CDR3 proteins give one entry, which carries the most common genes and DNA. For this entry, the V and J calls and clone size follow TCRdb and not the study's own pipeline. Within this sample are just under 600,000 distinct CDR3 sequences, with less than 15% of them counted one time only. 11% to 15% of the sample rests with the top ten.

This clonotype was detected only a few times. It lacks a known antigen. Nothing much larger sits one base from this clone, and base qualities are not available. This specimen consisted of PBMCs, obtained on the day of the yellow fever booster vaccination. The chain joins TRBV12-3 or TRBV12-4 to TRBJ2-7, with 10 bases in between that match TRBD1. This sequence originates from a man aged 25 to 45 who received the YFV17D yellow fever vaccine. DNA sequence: TGTGCCAGCAGTTCGGGACAGGGGTGGACCTACGAGCAGTACTTC. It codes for CASSSGQGWTYEQYF.